This TCR beta chain was found in a study of CD8+CD57+ T cells in acquired aplastic anemia. Study-wide background: Average DNA yield from sorted CD4+ and CD8+ cells was about 3 ug. Study observations and caveats: CD8+ Simpson's diversity did not differ significantly between patients and controls. Patients and controls were found to share 25 to 30 CD8+ CDR3 sequences.

V shed 2 bases and J shed 2 bases, with 6 bases lying between them. The CDR3 is 13 amino acids. The germline CDR1 and CDR2 sequences are MNHEY and SVGAGI. CDR3 and TCR beta VDJ profiling relied on a genomic DNA template. TCRdb recomputed calls from the reads with MiXCR, one row per CDR3 protein. The table lists 150,000 to 200,000 distinct CDR3 sequences, 64% of them singletons, with more than 45% in the top ten. Remarks on this clonotype: As yet, its antigen is unknown.

This clonotype was obtained from a human donor with severe aplastic anemia or a healthy control (not recorded which). The sequencing sample was made of sorted CD4+, CD8+, or CD8+CD57+ T cells (not recorded which) from PBMCs. The rearrangement uses TRBV6-5 and TRBJ2-5; unclear D gene. The CDR3 DNA is TGTGCCAGCAGTTACGGGCTGCAAGAGACCCAGTACTTC. This translates into CASSYGLQETQYF.